Below, one T cell receptor gamma chain is given with its context. The data were obtained in a study of gamma-delta chains in newborns, infants, children. CDR1 EGSNGY and CDR2 YDSYNSKV come from the germline V gene. The trim removed 0 bases at V and 7 bases at J, leaving 6 bases unmatched. This CDR3 spans 13 amino acids. TCRdb called clones anew from the reads with CATT. The data contain some 800 gamma-chain clones, approximately 50% of them singletons. The gene calls are TRGV2 and TRGJ1 or TRGJ2. TCRdb does not report a J gene; here it was assigned by matching the DNA to germline references. The source of this sequence is a child who was a newborn, infant or young child, either healthy, febrile or measles-vaccinated (not recorded which). The sample comprised blood. CDR3 amino acids: CATWDGPHYKKLF. The CDR3 nucleotides read TGTGCCACCTGGGACGGGCCCCACTATAAGAAACTCTTT.